These 7 T cell receptor beta chains originate from one sample sequenced in a study of control samples from healthy donors and cancer patients. TCRdb's table, derived via immunoSEQ multiplex PCR, lists solely in-frame clones and lacks some. The sample yields approximately 190,000 clones, of which the top ten take up under 2.5%. Material for sequencing was blood. Every receptor here comes from a woman under 40 in good health.

This chain connects TRBV7-2 to TRBJ1-5, with D perhaps TRBD1 (5 bases). From germline, CDR1 is SGHTA and CDR2 FQGNSA. The V end lost 1 base, the J end lost 9 bases, and 22 bases lay between the germline ends. The CDR3 consists of 17 residues. The CDR3 DNA reads TGTGCCAGCAGCTTAGTTAGCGGGACCCAAATAGGGGCGCCCCAGCATTTT. Its protein is CASSLVSGTQIGAPQHF.

The chain employs TRBV19 and TRBJ1-1, with 12 bases fitting TRBD1. The CDR3 has 15 residues. V gave up 3 bases and J gave up 3 bases; unmatched junction bases: 2. Germline CDR1 reads LNHDA; CDR2 reads SQIVND (reference sequence). This chain's CDR3 is CASSMGTGGYTEAFF. The CDR3 bases are TGTGCCAGTAGTATGGGGACAGGGGGCTACACTGAAGCTTTCTTT.

This chain connects TRBV5-1 to TRBJ1-6, with D perhaps matching TRBD1 (5 bases). Germline lookup yields CDR1 SGHRS and CDR2 YFSETQ. V lost 7 bases, J lost 9 bases, and 17 bases lay in between. The CDR3 has 14 residues. CDR3 sequence (DNA): TGCGCCAGCGGATCCGGGGGTGGGTTTTCACCCCTCCACTTT. Its translation: CASGSGGGFSPLHF. Based on the CDR3 plus reference TRBV5-1 and TRBJ1-6, the full variable domain is KAGVTQTPRYLIKTRGQQVTLSCSPISGHRSVSWYQQTPGQGLQFLFEYFSETQRNKGNFPGRFSGRQFSNSRSEMNVSTLELGDSALYLCASGSGGGFSPLHFGNGTRLTVT.

The rearrangement links TRBV18 to TRBJ1-1; 7 bases map to TRBD1. Trimming removed 6 bases from V and 5 bases from J; junction bases left unmatched: 6. Germline V lookup: CDR1 KGHSH, CDR2 LQKENI. The CDR3 loop spans 13 amino acids. For the CDR3, the DNA is TGTGCCAGCTCGTCTCAGGGGGGGACTGAAGCTTTCTTT. It translates to CASSSQGGTEAFF.

The chain has TRBV7-2 and TRBJ1-6; weak D call: TRBD1 (5 bases). Trimming left V 4 bases short and J 10 bases short, with 26 bases between. This CDR3 comprises 18 residues. Germline loops: CDR1 SGHTA, CDR2 FQGNSA. The CDR3 loop is CASSSKGWGLLKESPLHF. Written as DNA, the CDR3 is TGTGCCAGCAGCTCAAAGGGGTGGGGACTCCTAAAGGAGTCACCCCTCCACTTT.

The chain employs TRBV5-6 and TRBJ1-3; D is unclear. Germline assignment: CDR1 SGHDT and CDR2 YYEEEE. The CDR3 spans 17 residues. Between the trimmed V and J ends, which lost 0 bases and 2 bases, there was a span of 15 bases. CDR3 region: CASSLALYGWAGNTIYF. CDR3 in DNA: TGTGCCAGCAGCTTGGCACTTTATGGATGGGCTGGAAACACCATATATTTT. Supplemented by reference TRBV5-6 and TRBJ1-3, the full variable domain reads DAGVTQSPTHLIKTRGQQVTLRCSPKSGHDTVSWYQQALGQGPQFIFQYYEEEERQRGNFPDRFSGHQFPNYSSELNVNALLLGDSALYLCASSLALYGWAGNTIYFGEGSWLTVV.

This chain uses TRBV5-8 with TRBJ1-6; D uncertain. The CDR3 has 17 residues. Trimming took 2 bases from V and 3 from J, leaving 15 bases between them. Germline V gene data show CDR1 as SGHTS and CDR2 as YDEGEE. CDR3 in amino acids: CASSFVPEYDYNSPLHF. CDR3 nucleotide sequence: TGTGCCAGCAGCTTCGTTCCAGAATACGACTATAATTCACCCCTCCACTTT. Full variable domain (missing parts from reference TRBV5-8 and TRBJ1-6): EAGVTQSPTHLIKTRGQQATLRCSPISGHTSVYWYQQALGLGLQFLLWYDEGEERNRGNFPPRFSGRQFPNYSSELNVNALELEDSALYLCASSFVPEYDYNSPLHFGNGTRLTVT.